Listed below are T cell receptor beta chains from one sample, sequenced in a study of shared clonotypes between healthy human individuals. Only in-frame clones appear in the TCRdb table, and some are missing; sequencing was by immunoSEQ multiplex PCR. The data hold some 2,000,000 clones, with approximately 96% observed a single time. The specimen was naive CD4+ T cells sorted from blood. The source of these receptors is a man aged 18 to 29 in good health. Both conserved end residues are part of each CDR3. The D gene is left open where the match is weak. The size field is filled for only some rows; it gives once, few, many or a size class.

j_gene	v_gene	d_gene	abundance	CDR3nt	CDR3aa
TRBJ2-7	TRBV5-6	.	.	TGTGCCAGCAGCCACTCCGGGACCTCGGGAGAGCAGTACTTC	CASSHSGTSGEQYF
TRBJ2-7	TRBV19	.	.	TGTGCCAGTAGTATTGCGGGACAGTTCTACGAGCAGTACTTC	CASSIAGQFYEQYF
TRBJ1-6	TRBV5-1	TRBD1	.	TGCGCCAGCAGCTTGCTTTGGGACAGGGCTAATTCACCCCTCCACTTT	CASSLLWDRANSPLHF
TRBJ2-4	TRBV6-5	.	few	TGTGCCAGCAGGTCAGACAGTCTAGCCAAAAACATTCAGTACTTC	CASRSDSLAKNIQYF
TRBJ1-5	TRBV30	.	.	TGTGCCTGGAGGGACAGCCAAAATCAGCCCCAGCATTTT	CAWRDSQNQPQHF
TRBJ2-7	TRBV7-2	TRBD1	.	TGTGCCAGCAGCCGAGGACAGGGGTCCTCCTACGAGCAGTACTTC	CASSRGQGSSYEQYF
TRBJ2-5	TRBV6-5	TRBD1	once	TGTGCCAGCAGATACAGGACAGGGGGGTATGAGACCCAGTACTTC	CASRYRTGGYETQYF
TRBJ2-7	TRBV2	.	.	TGTGCCAGCAGTGCATCGGCCTACGAGCAGTACTTC	CASSASAYEQYF
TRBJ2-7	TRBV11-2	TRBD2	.	TGTGCCAGCAGGAAACCGACTAGCGGGAAGTACGAGCAGTACTTC	CASRKPTSGKYEQYF
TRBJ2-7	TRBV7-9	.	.	TGTGCCAGCAGCTTAAACCAGCTAACCTACGAGCAGTACTTC	CASSLNQLTYEQYF
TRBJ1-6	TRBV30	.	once	TGTGCCTGGAGTGTACTCAGCTCCTATAATTCACCCCTCCACTTT	CAWSVLSSYNSPLHF
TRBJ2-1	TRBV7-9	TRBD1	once	TGTGCCAGCAGCTACAGGGGGCCAGGGTGGGGTGAGCAGTTCTTC	CASSYRGPGWGEQFF
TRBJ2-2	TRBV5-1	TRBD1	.	TGCGCCAGCAGCTCGGGACAGGGGAACACCGGGGAGCTGTTTTTT	CASSSGQGNTGELFF
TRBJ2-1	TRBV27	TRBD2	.	TGTGCCAGCAGTTTAGCGGGAGCCGAGTTCAATGAGCAGTTCTTC	CASSLAGAEFNEQFF
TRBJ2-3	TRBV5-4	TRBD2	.	TGTGCCAGCAGCTCTAGCGGGGTAGGAAGGTCAGATACGCAGTATTTT	CASSSSGVGRSDTQYF
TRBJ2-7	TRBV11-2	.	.	TGTGCCAGCAGCTTGTCCCTAGTTTCCGAGCAGTACTTC	CASSLSLVSEQYF
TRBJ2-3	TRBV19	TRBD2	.	TGTGCCAGCCGCCGACTAGCGGGAGTCCCAGATACGCGGTATTTT	CASRRLAGVPDTRYF
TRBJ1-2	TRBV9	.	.	TGTGCCAGCAGCGGCCATCCTAGTGGCTACACCTTC	CASSGHPSGYTF
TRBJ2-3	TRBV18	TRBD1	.	TGTGCCAGCTCACCACTTTCGGTCGGACAGGGAAGAAGAGATACGCAGTATTTT	CASSPLSVGQGRRDTQYF
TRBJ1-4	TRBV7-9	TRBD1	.	TGTGCCAGCAGCTCGTCAGGGGGACATGAAAAACTGTTTTTT	CASSSSGGHEKLFF
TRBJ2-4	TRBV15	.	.	TGTGCCACCAGCAGAGTGGCAGGGGATGTGGCCAAAAACATTCAGTACTTC	CATSRVAGDVAKNIQYF
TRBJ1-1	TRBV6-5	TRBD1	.	TGTGCCAGCAGTCGGACAGGAGAGGCGAGGGCTGAAGCTTTCTTT	CASSRTGEARAEAFF
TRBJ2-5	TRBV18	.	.	TGTGCCAGCTCTCAACAGGAGGGGGCAGTGGAGACCCAGTACTTC	CASSQQEGAVETQYF
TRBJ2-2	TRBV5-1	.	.	TGCGCCAGCAGCTTAGTGACTACGAACACCGGGGAGCTGTTTTTT	CASSLVTTNTGELFF
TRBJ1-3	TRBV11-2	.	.	TGTGCCAGCAGCTTAGATCTCGGTGTGGGGCGTGGAAACACCATATATTTT	CASSLDLGVGRGNTIYF
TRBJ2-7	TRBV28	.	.	TGTGCCAGCAGTAGCTCGCGGGAGCAGTACTTC	CASSSSREQYF
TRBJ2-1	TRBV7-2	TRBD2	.	TGTGCCAGCAGCCCACCAACTAGTTCGTGGGAGGGCCCCAATGAGCAGTTCTTC	CASSPPTSSWEGPNEQFF
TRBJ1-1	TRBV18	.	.	TGTGCCAGCTCACCTCTAAACCCGAACACTGAAGCTTTCTTT	CASSPLNPNTEAFF
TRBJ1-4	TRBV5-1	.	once	TGCGCCAGCAGCTTGGTGGCAGCTGAAAAACTGTTTTTT	CASSLVAAEKLFF
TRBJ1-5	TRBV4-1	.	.	TGCGCCAGCAGCCAAGATCCCCGGGGGGAAGAGCCCCAGCATTTT	CASSQDPRGEEPQHF
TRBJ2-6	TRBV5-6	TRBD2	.	TGTGCCAGCAGCTCCCTCGGACTAGCGGGGAACGGGGCCAACGTCCTGACTTTC	CASSSLGLAGNGANVLTF
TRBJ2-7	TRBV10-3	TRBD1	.	TGTGCCATCATGGGACAGGGGGGGTCATACGAGCAGTACTTC	CAIMGQGGSYEQYF
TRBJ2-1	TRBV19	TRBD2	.	TGTGCCAGTAGTAAAGAAGCGGGGGTTGCGTTCTTC	CASSKEAGVAFF
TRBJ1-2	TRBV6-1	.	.	TGTGCCAGCAGTGATGTTTGGGGGGGGGCCTATGGCTACACCTTC	CASSDVWGGAYGYTF
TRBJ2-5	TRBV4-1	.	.	TGCGCCAGCAGCCAAGTACCCCAAGAGACCCAGTACTTC	CASSQVPQETQYF
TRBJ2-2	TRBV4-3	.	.	TGCGCCAGCAGCCCCGTAGCGGCGAACACCGGGGAGCTGTTTTTT	CASSPVAANTGELFF
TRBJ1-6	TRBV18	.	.	TGTGCCAGCTCACAATCGACTGGGAATTCACCCCTCCACTTT	CASSQSTGNSPLHF
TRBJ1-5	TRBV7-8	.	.	TGTGCCAGCACCCCGGTGGGTCCTCTCAATCAGCCCCAGCATTTT	CASTPVGPLNQPQHF
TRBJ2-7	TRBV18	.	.	TGTGCCAGCTCACCACCGGTCGACTACGAGCAGTACTTC	CASSPPVDYEQYF
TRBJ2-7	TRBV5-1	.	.	TGCGCCAGCAGCTTGGACCGGACAGCAGCCTACGAGCAGTACTTC	CASSLDRTAAYEQYF